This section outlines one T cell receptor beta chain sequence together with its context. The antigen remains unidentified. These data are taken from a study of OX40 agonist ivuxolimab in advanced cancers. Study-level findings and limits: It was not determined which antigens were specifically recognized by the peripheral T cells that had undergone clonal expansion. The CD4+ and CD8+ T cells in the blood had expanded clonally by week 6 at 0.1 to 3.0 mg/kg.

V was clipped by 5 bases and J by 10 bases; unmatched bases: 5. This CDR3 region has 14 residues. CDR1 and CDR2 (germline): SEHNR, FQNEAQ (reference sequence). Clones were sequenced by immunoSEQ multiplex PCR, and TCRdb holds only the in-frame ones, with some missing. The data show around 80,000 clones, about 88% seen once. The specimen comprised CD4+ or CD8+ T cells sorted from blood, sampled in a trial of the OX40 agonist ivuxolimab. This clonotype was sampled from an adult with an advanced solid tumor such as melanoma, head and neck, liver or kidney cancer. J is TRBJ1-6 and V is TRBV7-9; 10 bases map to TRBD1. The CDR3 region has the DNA TGTGCCAGCAGCCAGGGACAGGGGACGTCACCCCTCCACTTT. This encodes CASSQGQGTSPLHF.